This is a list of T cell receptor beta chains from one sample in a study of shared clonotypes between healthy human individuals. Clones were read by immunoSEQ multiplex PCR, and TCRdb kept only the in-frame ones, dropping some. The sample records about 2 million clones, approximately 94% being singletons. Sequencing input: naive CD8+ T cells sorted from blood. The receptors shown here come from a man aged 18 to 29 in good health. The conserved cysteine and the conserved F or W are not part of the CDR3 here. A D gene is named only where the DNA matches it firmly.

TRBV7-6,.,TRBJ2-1,ASSLLRGWGNEQF
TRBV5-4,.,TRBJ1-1,ASRSRGGNTEAF
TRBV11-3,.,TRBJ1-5,ASSIPRGSPITNQPQH
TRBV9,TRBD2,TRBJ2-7,ASSASSGSGYEQY
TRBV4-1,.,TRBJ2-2,ASTGMVASGTGELF
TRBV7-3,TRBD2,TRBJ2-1,ASSLTPGTTFPNEQF
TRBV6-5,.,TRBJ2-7,ASSTDRSYEQY
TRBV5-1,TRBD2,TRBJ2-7,ASSLAGSGYEQY
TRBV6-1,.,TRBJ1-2,ASSPGGGYT
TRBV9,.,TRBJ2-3,ASSVVSTDTQY
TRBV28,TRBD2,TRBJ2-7,ASSLVSTSGGAADEQY
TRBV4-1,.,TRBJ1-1,ASSQVGGLNTEAF
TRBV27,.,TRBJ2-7,ASSLGGLYEQY
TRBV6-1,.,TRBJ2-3,ASSELTGRTDTQY
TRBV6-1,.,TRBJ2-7,ASSERGTSYEQY
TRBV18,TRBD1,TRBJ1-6,ASSPTGGRSPLH
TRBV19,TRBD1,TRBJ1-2,ASSPGTGDGYT
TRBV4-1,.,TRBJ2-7,ASSPTSSYEQY
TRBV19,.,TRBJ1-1,ASSRGNTEAF
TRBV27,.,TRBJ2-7,ASSYWGPGDEQY
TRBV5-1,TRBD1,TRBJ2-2,ASSDGQGIGELF
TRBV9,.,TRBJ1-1,ASSVESTGTVTEAF
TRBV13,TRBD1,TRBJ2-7,ASSIRTGDAYEQY
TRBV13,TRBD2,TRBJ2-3,ASSPKGLAGGDQGNTDTQY
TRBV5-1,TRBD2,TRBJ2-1,ASRNLAVDYNEQF
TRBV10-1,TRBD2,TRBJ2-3,ASSDLAGSTDTQY
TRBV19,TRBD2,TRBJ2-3,ASSMGSGGSDTQY
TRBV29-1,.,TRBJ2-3,SVPEAWAGTQY
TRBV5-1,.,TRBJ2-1,ASSFSPGAANEQF
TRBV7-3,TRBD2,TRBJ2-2,ASSPVASGGIWTGELF
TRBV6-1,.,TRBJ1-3,ASSAFIPSLSGNTIY
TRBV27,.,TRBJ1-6,ASTATGGNSPLH
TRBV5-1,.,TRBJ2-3,ASTLLPPDTQY
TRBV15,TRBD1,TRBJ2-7,ATRGRQGSHEQY
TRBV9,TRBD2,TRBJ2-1,ASSVAGGRNEQF
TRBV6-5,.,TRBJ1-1,ASRTDWSANTEAF
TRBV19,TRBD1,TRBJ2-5,ASSRQGYQETQY
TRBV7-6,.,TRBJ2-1,ASSPLGGPDEQF
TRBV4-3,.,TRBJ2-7,ASSQGAGASYEQY
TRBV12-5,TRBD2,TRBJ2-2,ASGSRLAGHTGELF
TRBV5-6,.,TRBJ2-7,ASSPGDTTYEQY
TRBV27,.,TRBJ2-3,ASFAGASSTDTQY
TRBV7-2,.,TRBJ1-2,ASSPGTAWANYGYT
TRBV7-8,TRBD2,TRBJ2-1,ASSLELAGGPVLNEQF
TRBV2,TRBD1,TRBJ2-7,ASSTGTGVLNEQY
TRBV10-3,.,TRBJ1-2,AISNRGDRLYGYT
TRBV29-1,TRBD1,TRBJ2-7,SFLSRDRDSYEQY
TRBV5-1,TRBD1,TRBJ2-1,ASSARQGVYNEQF